This T cell receptor beta chain originates from a study of blood T cell repertoires in COVID-19. Study at large: From the United States, Italy and Spain came samples of acute and convalescent COVID-19. Sources were T cells, B-cell-depleted T cells, or PBMCs; the material itself was cDNA or gDNA.

The authors' processing: Nucleated cell number was recorded as an estimate derived from reference gene primer amplification. The table came from immunoSEQ multiplex PCR; TCRdb's copy has only in-frame clones and leaves some out. V, J and clone size derive from that table, while D and trimming were established from the DNA sequence. The sample comprises roughly 150,000 clones, roughly nine tenths of which are singletons, and roughly 15% rests with the top ten. This CDR3 is 15 amino acids long. V was pared by 7 bases and J by 2 bases, with 15 bases between. Germline V gene lookup returns CDR1 MNHEY and CDR2 SMNVEV (reference sequence).

The sequenced sample was peripheral blood. V and J are TRBV27 and TRBJ2-1; D unclear. This sequence originates from a middle-aged woman with acute or convalescent COVID-19. CDR3 loop: CASNSPRGAYNEQFF. DNA for the CDR3: TGTGCCAGCAACTCCCCCCGTGGAGCCTACAATGAGCAGTTCTTC.